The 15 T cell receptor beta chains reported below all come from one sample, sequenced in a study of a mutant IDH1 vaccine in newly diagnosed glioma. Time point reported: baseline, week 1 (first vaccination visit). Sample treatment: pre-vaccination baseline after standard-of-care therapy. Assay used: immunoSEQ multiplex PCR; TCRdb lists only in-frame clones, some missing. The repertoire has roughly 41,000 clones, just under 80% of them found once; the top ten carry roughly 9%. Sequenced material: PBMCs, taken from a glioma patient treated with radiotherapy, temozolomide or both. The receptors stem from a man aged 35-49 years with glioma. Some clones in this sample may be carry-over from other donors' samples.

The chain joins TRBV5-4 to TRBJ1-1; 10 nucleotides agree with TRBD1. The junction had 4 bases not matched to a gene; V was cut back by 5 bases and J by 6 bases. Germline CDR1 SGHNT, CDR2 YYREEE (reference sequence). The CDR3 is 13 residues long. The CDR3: CASSLDRGSEAFF. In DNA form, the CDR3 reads TGTGCCAGCAGTCTGGACAGGGGGTCTGAAGCTTTCTTT. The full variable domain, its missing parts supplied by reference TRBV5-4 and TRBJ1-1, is ETGVTQSPTHLIKTRGQQVTLRCSSQSGHNTVSWYQQALGQGPQFIFQYYREEENGRGNFPPRFSGLQFPNYSSELNVNALELDDSALYLCASSLDRGSEAFFGQGTRLTVV.

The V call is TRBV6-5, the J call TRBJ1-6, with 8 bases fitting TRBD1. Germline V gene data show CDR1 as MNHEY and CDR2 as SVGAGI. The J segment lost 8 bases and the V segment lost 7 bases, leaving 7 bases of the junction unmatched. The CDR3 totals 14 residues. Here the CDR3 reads CASIGQGRYSPLHF. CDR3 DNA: TGTGCCAGCATCGGACAGGGAAGATATTCACCCCTCCACTTT.

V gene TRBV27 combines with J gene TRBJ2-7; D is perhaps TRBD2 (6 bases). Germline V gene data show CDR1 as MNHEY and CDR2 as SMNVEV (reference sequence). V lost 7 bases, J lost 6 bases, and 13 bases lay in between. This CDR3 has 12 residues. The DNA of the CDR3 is TGTGCCAGCAAACAGGAGGGTGGCGAGCAGTACTTC. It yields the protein CASKQEGGEQYF.

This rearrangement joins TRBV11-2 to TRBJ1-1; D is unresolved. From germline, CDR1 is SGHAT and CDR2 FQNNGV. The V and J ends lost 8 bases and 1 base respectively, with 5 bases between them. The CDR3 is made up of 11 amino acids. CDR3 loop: CASVGNTEAFF. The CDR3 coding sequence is TGTGCCAGCGTCGGGAACACTGAAGCTTTCTTT.

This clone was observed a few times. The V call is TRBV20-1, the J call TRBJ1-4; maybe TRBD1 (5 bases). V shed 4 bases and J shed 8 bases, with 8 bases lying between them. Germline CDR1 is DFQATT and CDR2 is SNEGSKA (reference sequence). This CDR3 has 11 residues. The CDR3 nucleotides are TGCAGTGCTAAGGGGATCGAAAAACTGTTTTTT. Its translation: CSAKGIEKLFF.

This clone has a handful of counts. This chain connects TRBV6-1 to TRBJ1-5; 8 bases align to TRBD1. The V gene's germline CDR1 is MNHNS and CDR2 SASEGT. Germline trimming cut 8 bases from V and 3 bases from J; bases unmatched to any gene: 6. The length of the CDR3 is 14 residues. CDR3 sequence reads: CASLLDRANQPQHF. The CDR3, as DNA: TGTGCCAGCCTTTTGGACAGGGCCAATCAGCCCCAGCATTTT.

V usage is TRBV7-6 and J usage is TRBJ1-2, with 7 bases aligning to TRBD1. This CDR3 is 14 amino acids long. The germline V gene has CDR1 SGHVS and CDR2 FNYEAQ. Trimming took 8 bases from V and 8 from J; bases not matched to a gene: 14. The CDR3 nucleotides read TGTGCCAGCTACGGCGGGACAGCCTTTGGGGGCTACACCTTC. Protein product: CASYGGTAFGGYTF.

The CDR3 loop reads CASSITSAKETQYF. The DNA of the CDR3 is TGTGCCAGTAGTATCACTAGCGCTAAAGAGACCCAGTACTTC. V and J are TRBV19 and TRBJ2-5, with 7 positions matching TRBD2. The CDR3 covers 14 residues. Germline V gene lookup returns CDR1 LNHDA and CDR2 SQIVND (reference sequence). V was pared by 3 bases and J by 3 bases, with 4 bases of the junction left unmatched.

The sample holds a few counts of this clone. The CDR3 loop reads CASSLHVRSSGANVLTF. As DNA, the CDR3 is TGTGCCAGCAGCTTGCACGTTCGAAGTTCCGGGGCCAACGTCCTGACTTTC. This sequence joins TRBV5-8 and TRBJ2-6; D unclear. Trimming took off 1 base at V and 4 bases at J, with 15 bases between the two ends. From germline, CDR1 is SGHTS and CDR2 YDEGEE. The CDR3 is 17 residues long.

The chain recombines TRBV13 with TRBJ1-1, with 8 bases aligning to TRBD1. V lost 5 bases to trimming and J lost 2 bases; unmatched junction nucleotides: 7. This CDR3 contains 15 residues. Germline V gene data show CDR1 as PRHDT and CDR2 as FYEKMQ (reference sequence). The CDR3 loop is CASSPSTGGNTEAFF. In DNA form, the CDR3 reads TGTGCCAGCAGCCCCTCCACAGGGGGTAACACTGAAGCTTTCTTT.

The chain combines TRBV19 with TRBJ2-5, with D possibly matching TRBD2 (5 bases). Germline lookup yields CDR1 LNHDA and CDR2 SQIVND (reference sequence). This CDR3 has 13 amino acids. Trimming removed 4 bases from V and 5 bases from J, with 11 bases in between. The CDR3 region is CASSTEGRETQYF. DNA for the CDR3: TGTGCCAGTAGTACCGAGGGCCGGGAGACCCAGTACTTC.

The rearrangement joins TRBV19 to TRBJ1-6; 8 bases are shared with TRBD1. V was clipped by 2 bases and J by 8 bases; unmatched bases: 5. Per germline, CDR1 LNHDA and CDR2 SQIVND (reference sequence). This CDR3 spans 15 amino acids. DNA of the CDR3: TGTGCCAGTAGTATAAGGGGGACAGGAGATTCACCCCTCCACTTT. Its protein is CASSIRGTGDSPLHF.

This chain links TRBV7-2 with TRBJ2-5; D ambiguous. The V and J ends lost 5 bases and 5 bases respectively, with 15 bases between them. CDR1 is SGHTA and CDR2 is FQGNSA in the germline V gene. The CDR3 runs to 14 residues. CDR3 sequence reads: CASSPPGIKETQYF. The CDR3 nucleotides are TGTGCCAGCAGCCCCCCGGGCATCAAGGAGACCCAGTACTTC.

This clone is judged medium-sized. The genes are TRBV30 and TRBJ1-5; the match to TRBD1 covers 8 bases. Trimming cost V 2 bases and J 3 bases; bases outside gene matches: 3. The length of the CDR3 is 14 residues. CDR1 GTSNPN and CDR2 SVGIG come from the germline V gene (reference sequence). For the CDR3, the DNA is TGTGCCTGGAGTCGACAGGGGCCCAATCAGCCCCAGCATTTT. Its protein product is CAWSRQGPNQPQHF.

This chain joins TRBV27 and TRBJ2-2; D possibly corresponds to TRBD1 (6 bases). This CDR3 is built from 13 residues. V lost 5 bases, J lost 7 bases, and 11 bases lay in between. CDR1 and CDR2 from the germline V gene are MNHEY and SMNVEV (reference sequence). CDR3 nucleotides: TGTGCCAGCAGTATCCGGACAGTCGGGGAGCTGTTTTTT. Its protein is CASSIRTVGELFF.